This TCR beta chain appears in the sequencing data of a study of early T cells in non-severe SARS-CoV-2 infection. TCRdb called the 5' RACE reads again in MiXCR, with one record for every CDR3 protein. The data contain more than 20,000 distinct CDR3 sequences, about 4.7% of them seen just once; the ten biggest clones take up 16%. In its sample, this clonotype was seen a few times. This CDR3 has 16 amino acids. Germline CDR1 and CDR2: SNHLY and FYNNEI. V was pared by 2 bases and J by 0 bases, with 8 bases between. J is TRBJ2-6 and V is TRBV2; no definite D call. Sample: whole blood. The TCR comes from an adult who was a healthcare worker with PCR-confirmed SARS-CoV-2 infection or an uninfected control (not recorded which). CDR3 residues: CASSELTSSGANVLTF. CDR3 DNA sequence: TGTGCCAGCAGTGAACTCACAAGCTCTGGGGCCAACGTCCTGACTTTC.